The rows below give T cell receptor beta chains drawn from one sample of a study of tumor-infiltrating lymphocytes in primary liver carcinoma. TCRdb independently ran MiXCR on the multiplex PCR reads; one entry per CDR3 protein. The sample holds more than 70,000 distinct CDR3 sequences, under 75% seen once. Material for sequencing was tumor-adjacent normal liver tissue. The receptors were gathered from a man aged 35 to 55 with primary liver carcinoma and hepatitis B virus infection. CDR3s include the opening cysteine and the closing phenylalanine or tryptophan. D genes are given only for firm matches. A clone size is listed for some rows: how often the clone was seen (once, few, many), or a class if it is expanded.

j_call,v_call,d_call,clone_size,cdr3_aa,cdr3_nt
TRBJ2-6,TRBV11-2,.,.,CPSSSGTGPGANILTF,TGTCCCAGCAGCTCGGGGACGGGGCCTGGGGCCAACATCCTGACTTTC
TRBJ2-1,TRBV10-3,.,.,CANSSLGNNEQFF,TGTGCCAACAGCAGCCTAGGGAACAATGAGCAGTTCTTC
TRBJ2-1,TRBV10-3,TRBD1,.,CAIARTGGLDEQFF,TGTGCCATCGCCAGGACAGGGGGTTTAGATGAGCAGTTCTTC
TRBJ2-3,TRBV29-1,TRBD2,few,CGVELAGHTDTQYF,TGCGGCGTTGAGTTAGCGGGGCACACAGATACGCAGTATTTT
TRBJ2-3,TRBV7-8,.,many,CASSPAAGTDTQYF,TGTGCCAGCAGCCCCGCGGCGGGCACAGATACGCAGTATTTT
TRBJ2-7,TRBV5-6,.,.,CASSLAACSYEQYF,TGTGCCAGCAGCTTGGCAGCATGTTCCTACGAGCAGTACTTC
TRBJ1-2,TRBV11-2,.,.,CASSYTGSSPGYTF,TGTGCCAGCAGCTATACAGGCTCCTCCCCTGGCTACACCTTC
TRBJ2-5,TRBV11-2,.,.,CASSLAVGGAQVQETQYF,TGTGCCAGCAGCTTAGCAGTGGGAGGTGCCCAGGTCCAAGAGACCCAGTACTTC
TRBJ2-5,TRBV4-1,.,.,CASSWGDTQATQYF,TGCGCCAGTAGCTGGGGGGACACCCAAGCGACCCAGTACTTC
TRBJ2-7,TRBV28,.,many,CASSLTGLSYEQYF,TGTGCCAGCAGTTTAACAGGGCTCTCCTACGAGCAGTACTTC
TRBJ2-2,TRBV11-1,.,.,CTSSLVRFGELSF,TGTACCAGCAGCTTAGTGCGTTTCGGGGAGCTGTCTTTT
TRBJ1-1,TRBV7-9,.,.,CASSPSSDITEAFF,TGTGCCAGCAGCCCTAGCTCCGATATCACTGAAGCTTTCTTT
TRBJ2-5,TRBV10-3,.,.,CVIRVDRRETQYF,TGTGTCATCAGGGTAGATCGGAGAGAGACCCAGTACTTC
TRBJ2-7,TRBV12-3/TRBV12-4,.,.,CASSPVGENYEQYF,TGTGCCAGCAGTCCAGTGGGAGAGAACTACGAGCAATACTTC
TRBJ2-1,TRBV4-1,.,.,CASSQERDEQFF,TGCGCCAGCAGCCAGGAGCGGGATGAGCAGTTCTTC
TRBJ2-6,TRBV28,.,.,CASSLGESGANVLTF,TGTGCCAGCAGTTTAGGGGAAAGTGGGGCCAACGTCCTGACTTTC
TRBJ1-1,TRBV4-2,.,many,CASSTNQRGAEAFF,TGTGCCAGCAGCACAAACCAGAGGGGCGCTGAAGCTTTCTTT
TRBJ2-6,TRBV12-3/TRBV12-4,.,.,CAISTAGGPNSWANVLTF,TGTGCCATCAGTACGGCTGGAGGACCAAACTCTTGGGCCAACGTCCTGACTTTC
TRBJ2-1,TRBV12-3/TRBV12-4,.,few,CASSQGDASYNEQFF,TGTGCCAGCAGTCAAGGGGATGCTTCCTACAATGAGCAGTTCTTC
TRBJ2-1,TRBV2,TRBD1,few,CVSSTGEDEQFF,TGTGTCAGTTCGACAGGGGAGGATGAACAGTTCTTC
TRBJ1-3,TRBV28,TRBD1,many,CASRDSLIHTIYF,TGTGCCAGCCGGGACAGCCTCATCCACACCATATATTTT
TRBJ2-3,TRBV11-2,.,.,CGSSLEPYTDTQYF,TGTGGCAGTAGCTTAGAACCTTACACCGATACGCAGTATTTT
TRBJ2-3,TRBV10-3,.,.,CTISETPLPGDVDTQYF,TGTACCATCAGTGAGACCCCACTACCGGGAGATGTAGATACGCAGTATTTT
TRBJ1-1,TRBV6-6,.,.,CASSRSGSTETLF,TGTGCCAGCAGCAGATCGGGGAGCACTGAAACTTTATTT
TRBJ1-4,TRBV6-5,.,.,CASSDRDGPSEKLFF,TGTGCCAGCAGTGATCGGGACGGACCCAGTGAGAAACTGTTTTTT
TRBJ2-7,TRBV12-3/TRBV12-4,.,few,CASSAQFTFGIGGGEQYF,TGTGCCAGTAGCGCCCAGTTTACATTCGGTATAGGAGGTGGAGAGCAGTACTTC
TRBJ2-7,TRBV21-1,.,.,CASRPNCSVSSYEQYF,TGTGCCAGCCGCCCCAACTGCAGCGTGAGCTCCTACGAGCAATACTTC